What follows is one T cell receptor beta chain and its context. Its antigen is not yet known. It has no much larger one-base neighbor in the sample; base qualities were not kept. Whole blood was collected in K2EDTA tubes by collaborating institutions according to the institutions' own protocols. For TCRbeta analysis, collaborator samples were shipped as frozen whole blood, as isolated PBMCs, or as DNA extracted from either sample type. This sample was included in a study of blood T cell repertoires in COVID-19 (TCRdb year 2020). In terms of the full investigation: The collaborator samples originated in the United States, Italy and Spain and spanned the acute and convalescent phases of COVID-19. Sample metadata almost always included a de-identified subject ID, COVID-19 status, age in years and sex. Samples came from the ongoing ImmuneRACE study (first 160 participants) plus 1,254 subjects from 6 global collaborators. Subjects who had been exposed to COVID-19, were actively infected with it, or had recovered from it provided the deeply sampled blood TCRbeta repertoires that made up the dataset. The prospective study material was composed of cDNA or gDNA derived from T cells, B-cell-depleted T cells, or PBMCs. The repertoires were made available in a free public database intended to serve as a resource for research on the immune response to SARS-CoV-2. Where HLA class I and class II types were available, the types were taken from metadata supplied by the sample provider, not from assay-based typing.

TCRbeta CDR3 regions were amplified from genomic DNA by means of the immunoSEQ Assay, a bias-controlled multiplex PCR. On the authors' methods: Nucleated cell counts per sample were estimated from amplification of reference gene primers within the assay. To quantify the absolute abundance of each unique TCRbeta CDR3 rearrangement, sequence reads were collapsed and filtered. Productive Simpson clonality was computed per sample as the square root of Simpson's diversity index over productive rearrangements. TCRdb retrieved this table from immuneACCESS and kept in-frame rearrangements only. Not all clones are present; in checked studies, unresolved V genes account for under half, and no reason is known for the remainder. V and J calls and clone size are copied from that table; D and trimming were computed from the DNA. Across this sample there are under 350,000 clones, with 85% to 90% seen only once. About 1.2% of the sample rests with the top ten.

General conclusions and limits of the study: The amount of clinical and demographic metadata varied by source and participant and was provided uncurated.

From the germline V gene, CDR1 is SQVTM and CDR2 is ANQGSEA. At the junction V is shortened by 4 bases and J by 5 bases, with 8 bases in between. The CDR3 sequence holds 11 residues, the cysteine and phenylalanine included. Only the CDR3 DNA stays, 33 bases, in frame from base 1. The sequencing input was peripheral blood. The chain is made from TRBV29-1 and TRBJ2-5; perhaps TRBD2 is the D gene, with 5 bases matching. The receptor was isolated from a man in his sixties or seventies with acute or convalescent COVID-19. This receptor carries the CDR3 CSVGSGETQYF. The sequenced DNA is TGCAGCGTTGGATCGGGGGAGACCCAGTACTTC.